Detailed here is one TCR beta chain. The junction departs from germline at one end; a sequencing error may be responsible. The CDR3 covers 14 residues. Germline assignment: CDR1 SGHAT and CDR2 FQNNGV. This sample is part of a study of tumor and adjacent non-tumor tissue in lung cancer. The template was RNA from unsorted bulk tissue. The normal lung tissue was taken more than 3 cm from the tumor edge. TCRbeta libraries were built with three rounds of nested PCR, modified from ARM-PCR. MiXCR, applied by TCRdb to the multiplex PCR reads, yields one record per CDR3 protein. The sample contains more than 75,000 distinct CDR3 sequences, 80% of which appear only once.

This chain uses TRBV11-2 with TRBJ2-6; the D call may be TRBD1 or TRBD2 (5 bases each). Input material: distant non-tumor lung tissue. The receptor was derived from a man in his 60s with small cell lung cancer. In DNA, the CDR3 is TGCGCCAGCAGTAAGGGATCCGGGGCCAACCTCCTGACTTTC. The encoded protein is CASSKGSGANLLTF. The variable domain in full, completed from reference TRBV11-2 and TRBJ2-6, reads EAGVAQSPRYKIIEKRQSVAFWCNPISGHATLYWYQQILGQGPKLLIQFQNNGVVDDSQLPKDRFSAERLKGVDSTLKIQPAKLEDSAVYLCASSKGSGANLLTFGAGSRLTVL.